A single sample gave rise to the 10 T cell receptor beta chains below, sequenced in a study of blood T cell repertoires in COVID-19. Data came from immunoSEQ multiplex PCR; TCRdb stores just in-frame clones and leaves some out. The sample has around 500,000 clones; approximately 90% are singletons. The sequenced sample consisted of PBMCs or T cells enriched from blood (not recorded which). The receptors come from a woman aged 40 to 50 who had recovered from COVID-19.

The CDR3 loop reads CASSSIGTGLYGYTF. CDR3 DNA: TGTGCCAGCAGTTCTATTGGGACAGGCCTATATGGCTACACCTTC. The chain employs TRBV6-5 and TRBJ1-2; 8 bases are a match to TRBD1. V trimming: 4 bases; J trimming: 5 bases; junction bases outside the gene matches: 9. Germline CDR1 is MNHEY and CDR2 is SVGAGI. The CDR3 sequence is 15 residues long.

This clone was observed once. The chain recombines TRBV24-1 with TRBJ2-7, with TRBD1 as a possible D gene (7 bases). V was shortened by 5 bases and J by 5 bases, with 12 bases between the two germline ends. The CDR3 is 13 amino acids. CDR1 is KGHDR, CDR2 SFDVKD, per germline. The CDR3 spells CATSGIRGDEQYF. DNA for the CDR3: TGTGCCACCAGTGGCATCAGGGGGGACGAGCAGTACTTC.

In regard to this clone: Other DNA sequences within the sample encode an identical CDR3. The chain links TRBV25-1 to TRBJ1-1; tentatively, D is TRBD1 (6 bases). Germline V gene sequence: CDR1 MGHDK, CDR2 SYGVNS. The CDR3 covers 11 residues. Trimming pared 6 bases from V and 6 bases from J, leaving 8 bases between. The CDR3 nucleotides are TGTGCCAGCAGAACAGGGCCTGAAGCTTTCTTT. Amino acids: CASRTGPEAFF.

This rearrangement joins TRBV7-9 to TRBJ2-5, with 9 bases that match TRBD2. The CDR3 runs to 16 residues. Germline V lookup: CDR1 SEHNR, CDR2 FQNEAQ (reference sequence). V shed 4 bases, J shed 3 bases, and the junction held 9 bases outside the gene matches. The CDR3 loop is CASSSRLGLAEETQYF. In DNA form, the CDR3 reads TGTGCCAGCAGCTCAAGACTGGGACTAGCCGAAGAGACCCAGTACTTC.

The V and J genes are TRBV30 and TRBJ2-7; 10 bases align to TRBD2. This CDR3 region has 15 residues. V lost 1 base to trimming and J lost 4 bases; unmatched junction nucleotides: 7. Germline assignment: CDR1 GTSNPN and CDR2 SVGIG (reference sequence). In DNA, the CDR3 is TGTGCCTGGAGTGCCGTAGATAGCGGGAGGTACGAGCAGTACTTC. This translates into CAWSAVDSGRYEQYF.

The chain joins TRBV6-2 or TRBV6-3 to TRBJ2-2; 7 bases agree with TRBD1. Unmatched junction bases numbered 2, after V lost 0 bases and J lost 4 bases. Per germline, CDR1 MNHEY and CDR2 SVGEGT. The CDR3 has 15 amino acids. The CDR3 DNA reads as TGTGCCAGCAGTTACTCAGGGGGCATCACCGGGGAGCTGTTTTTT. Its protein is CASSYSGGITGELFF.

V gene TRBV19 combines with J gene TRBJ2-5; TRBD1 matches 9 bases. The J segment lost 9 bases and the V segment lost 8 bases, leaving 7 bases of the junction unmatched. Germline assignment: CDR1 LNHDA and CDR2 SQIVND (reference sequence). CDR3 length: 12 amino acids. CDR3 sequence reads: CASGQGLGSQYF. In nucleotides, the CDR3 is TGTGCCAGTGGACAGGGGCTGGGGTCCCAGTACTTC.

The chain carries TRBV2 and TRBJ1-2; D gene unclear. The V end lost 10 bases, the J end lost 0 bases, and 9 bases lay between the germline ends. The CDR3 has 12 amino acids. CDR1 is SNHLY and CDR2 is FYNNEI in the germline V gene. The CDR3 nucleotides are TGTGCCACCACAGCAACTAACTATGGCTACACCTTC. Translating gives CATTATNYGYTF.

On this clone itself: The sample has other DNA sequences that encode this CDR3 too. The rearrangement joins TRBV12-3 or TRBV12-4 to TRBJ2-1; TRBD2 might be the D (5 bases). CDR3 length: 12 amino acids. V dropped 3 bases and J dropped 8 bases, with 8 bases sitting between them. The CDR3 bases are TGTGCCAGCAGTTTGAGGGTTCATGAGCAGTTCTTC. Protein sequence: CASSLRVHEQFF.

The V gene is TRBV15, the J gene TRBJ1-6; 7 nucleotides agree with TRBD1. The ends lost 3 bases at V and 10 bases at J; junction bases unmatched: 3. The CDR3 extends over 13 amino acids. CDR1 and CDR2 (germline): LNHNV, YYDKDF (reference sequence). CDR3 sequence (DNA): TGTGCCACCAGCAGGGACAGGTTGTCACCCCTCCACTTT. As protein: CATSRDRLSPLHF.